Listed below are T cell receptor beta chains from one sample, sequenced in a study of OX40 agonist ivuxolimab in advanced cancers. Sequenced by immunoSEQ multiplex PCR; TCRdb stores in-frame clones only, minus some. Among 55,000 to 60,000 clones listed, approximately 80% were seen once. The sequenced sample was CD4+ or CD8+ T cells sorted from blood, obtained in a trial of the OX40 agonist ivuxolimab. These receptors originate from an adult with an advanced solid tumor such as melanoma, head and neck, liver or kidney cancer. CDR3s include the opening cysteine and the closing phenylalanine or tryptophan. A D gene is named only where the DNA matches it firmly. Clone size is given for some rows only: seen once, a few or many times, or a class if the clone is expanded.

v_gene: TRBV5-1
j_gene: TRBJ1-2
abundance: .
d_gene: .
CDR3nt: TGCGCCAGCAGCTTGGGCGGGTTAAACTATGGCCACACCTTC
CDR3aa: CASSLGGLNYGHTF

v_gene: TRBV7-2
j_gene: TRBJ2-7
abundance: .
d_gene: TRBD2
CDR3nt: TGTGCCAGCAGCTTAGCCGGCGGGGGGTCGGTCTACGAGCAGTACTTC
CDR3aa: CASSLAGGGSVYEQYF

v_gene: TRBV28
j_gene: TRBJ1-1
abundance: .
d_gene: TRBD1
CDR3nt: TGTGCCACGGACAGGGGGACTGAAGCTTTCTTT
CDR3aa: CATDRGTEAFF

v_gene: TRBV30
j_gene: TRBJ1-2
abundance: .
d_gene: .
CDR3nt: TGTGCCTGGAGTGTACTGCATGGCTACACCTTC
CDR3aa: CAWSVLHGYTF

v_gene: TRBV14
j_gene: TRBJ2-5
abundance: .
d_gene: .
CDR3nt: TGTGCCAGCAGCCAAGACGGCAGGGTCCAAGAGACCCAGTACTTC
CDR3aa: CASSQDGRVQETQYF

v_gene: TRBV7-2
j_gene: TRBJ2-1
abundance: .
d_gene: TRBD2
CDR3nt: TGTGCCAGCAAGGGACTAGCGGGAGGTTTTGAGCAGTTCTTC
CDR3aa: CASKGLAGGFEQFF

v_gene: TRBV9
j_gene: TRBJ2-1
abundance: .
d_gene: TRBD2
CDR3nt: TGTGCCAGCAGCGCAGCGGGAGCTAACTACAATGAGCAGTTCTTC
CDR3aa: CASSAAGANYNEQFF

v_gene: TRBV5-1
j_gene: TRBJ2-7
abundance: .
d_gene: .
CDR3nt: TGCGCCAGCAGCTCGGACGGGACAAGCTCCTACGAGCAGTACTTC
CDR3aa: CASSSDGTSSYEQYF

v_gene: TRBV7-3
j_gene: TRBJ2-1
abundance: once
d_gene: .
CDR3nt: TGTGCCAGCAGCCCTGGGTACAATGAGCAGTTCTTC
CDR3aa: CASSPGYNEQFF

v_gene: TRBV10-3
j_gene: TRBJ2-3
abundance: .
d_gene: TRBD2
CDR3nt: TGTGCCATCAGCCCCGGACTAGCGGGAGTCGCAGATACGCAGTATTTT
CDR3aa: CAISPGLAGVADTQYF

v_gene: TRBV12-5
j_gene: TRBJ2-5
abundance: .
d_gene: .
CDR3nt: TGTGCTAGTGGTTTGGTTACAGAGACCCAGTACTTC
CDR3aa: CASGLVTETQYF

v_gene: TRBV29-1
j_gene: TRBJ2-7
abundance: .
d_gene: .
CDR3nt: TGCAGCGTTGTGGCGGACAAAAGCTCCTACGAGCAGTACTTC
CDR3aa: CSVVADKSSYEQYF

v_gene: TRBV4-2
j_gene: TRBJ2-6
abundance: .
d_gene: .
CDR3nt: TGTGCCAGCAGCCGACAACACTCTGGGGCCAACGTCCTGACTTTC
CDR3aa: CASSRQHSGANVLTF

v_gene: TRBV5-4
j_gene: TRBJ2-1
abundance: .
d_gene: .
CDR3nt: TGTGCCAGCAGCTTGGCTAACAATGAGCAGTTCTTC
CDR3aa: CASSLANNEQFF

v_gene: TRBV11-3
j_gene: TRBJ2-7
abundance: .
d_gene: .
CDR3nt: TGTGCCAGCAGCTTAGATCCCCGCGGCTCCTACGAGCAGTACTTC
CDR3aa: CASSLDPRGSYEQYF